This T cell receptor beta chain originates from a study of blood T cell repertoires in COVID-19. Libraries were prepared by immunoSEQ multiplex PCR; TCRdb keeps only in-frame clonotypes and omits some of them. Here the sample spans about 200,000 clones, approximately 84% being singletons. Per the germline V gene, CDR1 is MDHEN and CDR2 is SYDVKM. Trimming at V came to 6 bases and at J to 2 bases, leaving 7 bases not matched to a gene. This CDR3 is 14 amino acids long. The chain employs TRBV28 and TRBJ2-7; 7 bases map to TRBD1. The sample was peripheral blood. The clonotype originates from a human donor with acute or convalescent COVID-19. The donor label of this sample is uncertain. CDR3 loop: CASRVGTATYEQYF. The CDR3 DNA follows: TGTGCCAGCAGAGTCGGGACAGCCACCTACGAGCAGTACTTC.